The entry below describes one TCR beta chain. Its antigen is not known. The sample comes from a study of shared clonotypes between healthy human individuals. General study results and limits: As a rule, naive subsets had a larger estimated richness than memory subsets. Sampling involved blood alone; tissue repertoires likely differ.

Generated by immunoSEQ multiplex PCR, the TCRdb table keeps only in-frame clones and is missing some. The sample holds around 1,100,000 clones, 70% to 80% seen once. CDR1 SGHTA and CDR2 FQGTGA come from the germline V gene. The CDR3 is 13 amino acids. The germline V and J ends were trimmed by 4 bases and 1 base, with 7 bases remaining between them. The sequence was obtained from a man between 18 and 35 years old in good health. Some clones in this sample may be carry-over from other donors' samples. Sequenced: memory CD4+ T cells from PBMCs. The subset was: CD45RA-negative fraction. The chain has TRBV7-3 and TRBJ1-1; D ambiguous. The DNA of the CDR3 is TGTGCCAGCAGCTCCTACACGAACACTGAAGCTTTCTTT. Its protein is CASSSYTNTEAFF.